In this sample, the clone carrying this T cell receptor (beta chain) turned up a few times. What it binds is not known. This entry belongs to a study of beta chain features in type 1 diabetes. Overall study: There were 107,917,701 sorted cells examined across all samples. Regarding the study as a whole: Amplification by PCR could prefer shorter templates, with the same effect in patients and controls. Shortening that was moderate but significant affected the TCRB CDR3s of Type 1 diabetes patients in all four CD4+ subsets. cDNA-based reads could over-represent cells with high TCR expression.

Trimming left V 4 bases short and J 9 bases short, with 13 bases between. From germline, CDR1 is SGHTA and CDR2 FQGTGA. The CDR3 has 13 amino acids. Every isolated RNA sample was fully reverse transcribed, so sequencing captured expressed TCRB transcripts. Sequencing was performed with immunoSEQ multiplex PCR; in TCRdb, only in-frame clones are kept and a portion is missing. The sample shows over 500,000 clones, around a sixth of them seen only once. The sequence derives from a man aged 18 to 30 in good health. This chain joins TRBV7-3 and TRBJ2-1; D perhaps matches TRBD2 (6 bases). The sequenced sample consisted of naive CD4+ T cells from blood. CDR3 protein: CASSSMGGVEQFF. The DNA for the CDR3 is TGTGCCAGCAGCTCAATGGGGGGTGTTGAGCAGTTCTTC. Together with reference TRBV7-3 and TRBJ2-1, the CDR3 gives the full variable domain: GAGVSQTPSNKVTEKGKYVELRCDPISGHTALYWYRQSLGQGPEFLIYFQGTGAADDSGLPNDRFFAVRPEGSVSTLKIQRTERGDSAVYLCASSSMGGVEQFFGPGTRLTVL.